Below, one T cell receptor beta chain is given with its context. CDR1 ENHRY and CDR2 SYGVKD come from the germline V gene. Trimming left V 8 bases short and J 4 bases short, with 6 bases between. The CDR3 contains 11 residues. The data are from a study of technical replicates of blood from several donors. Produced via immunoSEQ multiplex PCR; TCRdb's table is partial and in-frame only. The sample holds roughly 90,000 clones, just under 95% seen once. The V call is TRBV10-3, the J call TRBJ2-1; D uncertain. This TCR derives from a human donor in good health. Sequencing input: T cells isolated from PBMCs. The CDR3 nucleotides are TGTGCCATCGAGGCTTACAATGAGCAGTTCTTC. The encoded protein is CAIEAYNEQFF.